The 27 T cell receptor beta chains presented below share a single source sample, sequenced in a study of shared clonotypes between healthy human individuals. TCRdb's table, derived via immunoSEQ multiplex PCR, lists solely in-frame clones and lacks some. This repertoire shows over a million clones, about 80% found once; its top ten account for 1.2% to 1.5%. The sequenced sample consisted of memory CD4+ T cells sorted from blood. As to subset: CD45RA-negative fraction. The source is a man in his late teens or twenties in good health.

This chain connects TRBV7-2 to TRBJ1-2; D gene uncertain. There are 12 residues in the CDR3. V lost 5 bases to trimming and J lost 6 bases, with 10 bases between them. Per the germline V gene, CDR1 is SGHTA and CDR2 is FQGNSA. In DNA form, the CDR3 reads TGTGCCAGCAGCGCGGGAGGAAATGGCTACACCTTC. Protein: CASSAGGNGYTF.

This clone was observed once. The chain employs TRBV5-1 and TRBJ1-6, with a tentative D call TRBD1 (5 bases). Trimming removed 1 base from V and 8 bases from J, with 13 bases in between. The CDR3 is 15 residues long. The germline V gene encodes CDR1 SGHRS and CDR2 YFSETQ. The CDR3 protein is CASSLRGPADSPLHF. The DNA for the CDR3 is TGCGCCAGCAGCTTGAGGGGCCCGGCGGATTCACCCCTCCACTTT.

This clone was counted between two and nine times. The rearrangement joins TRBV28 to TRBJ1-4; D call uncertain. The germline gives CDR1 MDHEN, CDR2 SYDVKM. Deletions cut 4 bases from V and 12 bases from J, with 15 bases between. CDR3 length equals 13 residues. CDR3 coding DNA: TGTGCCAGCAGTTCTACGTCCCGATTTGAACTGTTTTTT. Translated, it gives CASSSTSRFELFF.

This clone was seen a single time. V gene TRBV18 combines with J gene TRBJ1-2, with a weak D call TRBD1 (5 bases). Germline values: CDR1 KGHSH, CDR2 LQKENI. This CDR3 comprises 17 residues. The V gene lost 0 bases and the J gene lost 1 base, with 15 bases spanning the gap. CDR3 sequence reads: CASSPPDRININYGYTF. The CDR3, as DNA: TGTGCCAGCTCACCACCTGACAGAATAAATATTAACTATGGCTACACCTTC.

The chain is built from TRBV5-1 and TRBJ2-5; 7 nucleotides align to TRBD1. The germline CDR1 and CDR2 sequences are SGHRS and YFSETQ. The CDR3 contains 14 residues. V was pared by 4 bases and J by 8 bases, with 11 bases of the junction left unmatched. This CDR3 is CASSEQRTGGTQYF. DNA of the CDR3: TGCGCCAGCAGCGAACAGAGGACAGGTGGAACCCAGTACTTC.

This chain links TRBV2 with TRBJ2-3; possible D gene TRBD2, 5 bases. Germline V gene lookup returns CDR1 SNHLY and CDR2 FYNNEI. The length of the CDR3 is 16 residues. V was clipped by 4 bases and J by 2 bases, with 16 bases between them. Here the CDR3 reads CASSVDSPFITDTQYF. The CDR3 DNA reads TGTGCCAGCAGTGTGGACTCCCCATTTATCACAGATACGCAGTATTTT.

V gene TRBV6-1 combines with J gene TRBJ1-2, with 7 bases lining up with TRBD1. The junction had 9 bases not matched to a gene; V was cut back by 4 bases and J by 1 base. The germline gives CDR1 MNHNS, CDR2 SASEGT. The CDR3 sequence is 16 residues long. CDR3 residues: CASSGTGAPLNYGYTF. The CDR3 DNA follows: TGTGCCAGCAGTGGGACAGGCGCTCCACTTAACTATGGCTACACCTTC.

This clone appeared a single time. V gene TRBV2 combines with J gene TRBJ1-3; 10 bases line up with TRBD1. The V gene's germline CDR1 is SNHLY and CDR2 FYNNEI. The CDR3 sequence is 14 residues long. Trimming cost V 1 base and J 6 bases; bases outside gene matches: 0. CDR3 DNA: TGTGCCAGCAGTGAAGGACAGGGGGCAAACACCATATATTTT. This encodes CASSEGQGANTIYF. The full variable domain, in which reference TRBV2 and TRBJ1-3 provide the parts outside the CDR3, is EPEVTQTPSHQVTQMGQEVILRCVPISNHLYFYWYRQILGQKVEFLVSFYNNEISEKSEIFDDQFSVERPDGSNFTLKIRSTKLEDSAMYFCASSEGQGANTIYFGEGSWLTVV.

The CDR3, as DNA: TGTGCCAGCACCACCCGGGGGGTGAGGAATTCACCCCTCCACTTT. As protein: CASTTRGVRNSPLHF. The chain carries TRBV5-6 and TRBJ1-6; D is perhaps TRBD1 (5 bases). The germline V gene encodes CDR1 SGHDT and CDR2 YYEEEE. V dropped 6 bases and J dropped 7 bases, with 17 bases sitting between them. The CDR3 is 15 amino acids.

In this sample, this clone turned up once. The rearrangement uses TRBV5-6 and TRBJ1-2; D is possibly TRBD1 (5 bases). Germline CDR1 SGHDT, CDR2 YYEEEE. Between the trimmed V and J ends, which lost 1 base and 5 bases, there was a span of 6 bases. This CDR3 comprises 12 residues. CDR3 bases: TGTGCCAGCAGCTTGAGGGGATATGGCTACACCTTC. Translating it yields CASSLRGYGYTF.

The rearrangement uses TRBV25-1 and TRBJ2-7, with 7 bases that match TRBD1. The length of the CDR3 is 14 residues. V was clipped by 5 bases and J by 2 bases; unmatched bases: 6. CDR1 and CDR2 from the germline V gene are MGHDK and SYGVNS. The CDR3 sequence is CASSTGQEAYEQYF. The CDR3 DNA follows: TGTGCCAGCAGTACCGGACAGGAAGCCTACGAGCAGTACTTC.

The chain uses TRBV19 and TRBJ1-5; tentatively, D is TRBD1 (5 bases). The length of the CDR3 is 14 residues. The V end lost 3 bases, the J end lost 4 bases, and 10 bases lay between the germline ends. Germline V gene data show CDR1 as LNHDA and CDR2 as SQIVND (reference sequence). The CDR3 spells CASSMEEGNQPQHF. In DNA, the CDR3 is TGTGCCAGTAGTATGGAGGAGGGGAATCAGCCCCAGCATTTT. The full variable domain, with the rest looked up from reference TRBV19 and TRBJ1-5, is DGGITQSPKYLFRKEGQNVTLSCEQNLNHDAMYWYRQDPGQGLRLIYYSQIVNDFQKGDIAEGYSVSREKKESFPLTVTSAQKNPTAFYLCASSMEEGNQPQHFGDGTRLSIL.

This rearrangement joins TRBV30 to TRBJ1-3; D gene ambiguous. The CDR3 is 15 amino acids. Germline V gene sequence: CDR1 GTSNPN, CDR2 SVGIG (reference sequence). The V and J ends lost 4 bases and 0 bases respectively, with 13 bases between them. CDR3 sequence reads: CAWNLNTGSGNTIYF. For the CDR3, the DNA is TGTGCCTGGAATTTAAACACCGGCTCTGGAAACACCATATATTTT.

This sequence joins TRBV18 and TRBJ1-1; D perhaps matches TRBD1 (5 bases). This CDR3 spans 13 amino acids. Germline CDR1 reads KGHSH; CDR2 reads LQKENI. The V gene lost 4 bases and the J gene lost 5 bases, with 11 bases spanning the gap. CDR3 loop: CASSQEQGTEAFF. CDR3 nucleotide sequence: TGTGCCAGCTCACAAGAGCAGGGTACTGAAGCTTTCTTT.

This clone has a single count. The chain links TRBV28 to TRBJ2-2; D is undetermined. V was shortened by 3 bases and J by 2 bases, with 13 bases between the two germline ends. Per germline, CDR1 MDHEN and CDR2 SYDVKM. The length of the CDR3 is 16 residues. CDR3 residues: CASSFGLGYNTGELFF. CDR3 DNA: TGTGCCAGCAGTTTCGGTCTGGGGTACAACACCGGGGAGCTGTTTTTT.

Concerning this clone: One base away lies a much larger clone, so this may be a sequencing read error. Other DNA sequences from this sample encode an identical CDR3 as well. The genes are TRBV25-1 and TRBJ1-1; no reliable D call. Trimming shortened V by 5 bases and J by 5 bases, and 6 bases separated the two germline ends. The CDR3 sequence is 11 residues long. Germline V gives CDR1 MGHDK, CDR2 SYGVNS. In nucleotides, the CDR3 is TGTGCCAGCAGTAGAGGGACTGAAGCTTTCTTT. Translating it yields CASSRGTEAFF. The complete variable domain, with remaining parts taken from reference TRBV25-1 and TRBJ1-1, reads EADIYQTPRYLVIGTGKKITLECSQTMGHDKMYWYQQDPGMELHLIHYSYGVNSTEKGDLSSESTVSRIRTEHFPLTLESARPSHTSQYLCASSRGTEAFFGQGTRLTVV.

With regard to this clone: A junction boundary mismatches the germline segment, possibly from a read error. The sample has other DNA sequences that encode this CDR3 too. The chain employs TRBV7-7 and TRBJ1-1, with D unresolved. In germline, CDR1 is SSHAT, CDR2 FNYEAQ (reference sequence). The CDR3 runs 13 residues. The CDR3 DNA reads TGTGCTAGCAGCTTAAGAGAGAACACTGAAGCTTTCTTT. As protein: CASSLRENTEAFF.

The chain has TRBV5-4 and TRBJ2-2; unclear D gene. There are 15 residues in the CDR3. The germline V gene has CDR1 SGHNT and CDR2 YYREEE (reference sequence). V was trimmed by 0 bases and J by 0 bases, leaving 6 bases between them. In DNA form, the CDR3 reads TGTGCCAGCAGCTTGGAGGGTGCGAACACCGGGGAGCTGTTTTTT. Its translation: CASSLEGANTGELFF.

With respect to this clone: Other DNA sequences in the sample encode the same CDR3. This rearrangement joins TRBV29-1 to TRBJ1-5; 10 bases align to TRBD1. Germline lookup yields CDR1 SQVTM and CDR2 ANQGSEA. The CDR3 is 13 residues long. V was clipped by 6 bases and J by 4 bases; unmatched bases: 3. The CDR3 bases are TGCAGCGTCGGACAGGGGGGAAATCAGCCCCAGCATTTT. Translation gives CSVGQGGNQPQHF.

The chain links TRBV25-1 to TRBJ2-5; tentative D call: TRBD1 (6 bases). V lost 5 bases to trimming and J lost 5 bases, with 21 bases between them. The CDR3 is 16 amino acids. Germline V gene sequence: CDR1 MGHDK, CDR2 SYGVNS. The CDR3: CASSKGARGLEETQYF. The CDR3 coding sequence is TGTGCCAGCAGTAAGGGTGCGAGGGGGTTGGAGGAGACCCAGTACTTC. Based on the CDR3 plus reference TRBV25-1 and TRBJ2-5, the full variable domain is EADIYQTPRYLVIGTGKKITLECSQTMGHDKMYWYQQDPGMELHLIHYSYGVNSTEKGDLSSESTVSRIRTEHFPLTLESARPSHTSQYLCASSKGARGLEETQYFGPGTRLLVL.

The chain uses TRBV5-6 and TRBJ1-1; D is undetermined. Trimming took 0 bases from V and 4 from J, leaving 13 bases between them. The CDR3 is made up of 15 amino acids. Germline CDR1 and CDR2: SGHDT and YYEEEE. This chain's CDR3 is CASSLAGDWGTEAFF. In DNA, the CDR3 is TGTGCCAGCAGCTTGGCCGGGGATTGGGGCACTGAAGCTTTCTTT. Looking up the rest from reference TRBV5-6 and TRBJ1-1 gives the full variable domain: DAGVTQSPTHLIKTRGQQVTLRCSPKSGHDTVSWYQQALGQGPQFIFQYYEEEERQRGNFPDRFSGHQFPNYSSELNVNALLLGDSALYLCASSLAGDWGTEAFFGQGTRLTVV.

The chain links TRBV5-1 to TRBJ2-3; tentatively, D is TRBD1 (5 bases). Trimming left V 6 bases short and J 2 bases short, with 16 bases between. The CDR3 contains 15 residues. Germline CDR1 is SGHRS and CDR2 is YFSETQ. As DNA, the CDR3 is TGCGCCAGCACCCCAGGAGCAGGGTTCACAGATACGCAGTATTTT. Translation gives CASTPGAGFTDTQYF.

The chain is built from TRBV28 and TRBJ1-5, with 9 bases lining up with TRBD1. Germline V gene sequence: CDR1 MDHEN, CDR2 SYDVKM. This CDR3 is 14 amino acids long. V gave up 3 bases and J gave up 6 bases; unmatched junction bases: 3. The DNA of the CDR3 is TGTGCCAGCAGTTTCGACAGGGGGGGTCAGCCCCAGCATTTT. It yields the protein CASSFDRGGQPQHF.

V gene TRBV18 combines with J gene TRBJ1-5; D unresolved. This CDR3 is built from 15 residues. The germline gives CDR1 KGHSH, CDR2 LQKENI. Trimming took 6 bases from V and 5 from J, leaving 17 bases between them. The CDR3 sequence: CASSPASGRDQPQHF. In DNA, the CDR3 is TGTGCCAGCTCCCCAGCCTCTGGGAGGGATCAGCCCCAGCATTTT. Together with reference TRBV18 and TRBJ1-5, the CDR3 gives the full variable domain: NAGVMQNPRHLVRRRGQEARLRCSPMKGHSHVYWYRQLPEEGLKFMVYLQKENIIDESGMPKERFSAEFPKEGPSILRIQQVVRGDSAAYFCASSPASGRDQPQHFGDGTRLSIL.

The chain recombines TRBV14 with TRBJ1-3; no clear D gene. The CDR3 is made up of 14 amino acids. V was cut by 2 bases and J by 2 bases, with 7 bases left in between. CDR1 is SGHDN and CDR2 is FVKESK in the germline V gene. CDR3 coding DNA: TGTGCCAGCAGCCAAAACAATGCTGGAAACACCATATATTTT. It specifies CASSQNNAGNTIYF.

The J gene is TRBJ2-6, the V gene TRBV25-1, with D perhaps TRBD1 (5 bases). This CDR3 region has 13 residues. Germline CDR1 is MGHDK and CDR2 is SYGVNS. Trimming removed 9 bases from V and 2 bases from J, with 8 bases in between. CDR3 sequence (DNA): TGTGCCAGTTCAGGGACTGGGGCCAACGTCCTGACTTTC. Translating gives CASSGTGANVLTF.

The chain couples TRBV2 to TRBJ2-7; 8 positions agree with TRBD1. With V trimmed by 7 bases and J by 6 bases, 8 bases remained unmatched. From germline, CDR1 is SNHLY and CDR2 FYNNEI. This CDR3 is 13 amino acids long. CDR3 sequence (DNA): TGTGCCAGCACCGGCAGGACAGGGACCGAGCAGTACTTC. This codes for CASTGRTGTEQYF.